Below, 26 T cell receptor beta chains from the same sample are listed, as sequenced in a study of identical twins (TCRdb year 2016). Receptor amplification or capture employed 5' RACE. The data were produced on an Illumina HiSeq 2000. TCRdb redid the processing of the public reads, applying fastp at Q25 and MiXCR, and retained in-frame beta chains. Rows are unified per CDR3 protein, each entry keeping the most common DNA and genes. The sample data list about 520,000 distinct CDR3 sequences, and 22% of these were observed just once. Clones ranked in the top ten supply 0.91% of the sample. Another study also made use of these data, one on T cells expressing NK-cell markers.

Sample: CD4+ T cells sorted from blood. The receptor set was obtained from a woman aged 18-29 years in good health.

This clonotype has just a few counts. The V call is TRBV20-1, the J call TRBJ1-5; a weak D match, TRBD1 (5 bases). V lost 4 bases, J lost 6 bases, and 19 bases lay in between. The CDR3 has 15 residues. CDR1 and CDR2 (germline): DFQATT, SNEGSKA (reference sequence). CDR3 coding DNA: TGCAGTGCTATCAACCTAGCGGGGGGTGGTCAGCCCCAGCATTTT. Its translation: CSAINLAGGGQPQHF.

In this sample, this clonotype turned up a few times. The rearrangement joins TRBV5-1 to TRBJ2-1; TRBD2 agrees at 12 bases. Trimming removed 1 base from V and 12 bases from J; junction bases left unmatched: 11. This CDR3 region has 16 residues. Germline CDR1 and CDR2: SGHRS and YFSETQ. The CDR3 protein is CASSLSTSGRRQGQFF. The CDR3 DNA is TGCGCCAGCAGCTTGTCGACTAGCGGGAGAAGGCAGGGGCAGTTCTTC.

This clonotype was found a few times. The rearrangement uses TRBV4-3 and TRBJ2-3, with TRBD2 identical over 8 bases. Per germline, CDR1 LGHNA and CDR2 YSLEER. There are 18 residues in the CDR3. After removal of 0 bases from V and 3 bases from J, the junction contained 11 bases not matched to a gene. CDR3 nucleotides: TGCGCCAGCAGCCAAGATCATGTGCCCGGGAGGGGGACAGATACGCAGTATTTT. Amino acid sequence: CASSQDHVPGRGTDTQYF.

This clonotype was recorded a few times. J is TRBJ2-7 and V is TRBV19; either TRBD1 or TRBD2 may fit D (6 bases each). Germline V gene data show CDR1 as LNHDA and CDR2 as SQIVND (reference sequence). Trimming pared 7 bases from V and 1 base from J, leaving 11 bases between. The CDR3 loop spans 13 amino acids. CDR3 DNA: TGTGCCAGTACCCGGGGGCAGTCCTACGAGCAGTACTTC. Translated, it gives CASTRGQSYEQYF.

CDR3 coding DNA: TGCAGTGCCATGGGGACTAGCGACTATTCTACTGAGCAGTTCTTC. This codes for CSAMGTSDYSTEQFF. This sequence joins TRBV20-1 and TRBJ2-1, with 10 bases aligning to TRBD2. V was pared by 6 bases and J by 9 bases, with 14 bases of the junction left unmatched. From germline, CDR1 is DFQATT and CDR2 SNEGSKA (reference sequence). The CDR3 consists of 15 residues.

The gene calls are TRBV20-1 and TRBJ2-3; 9 positions match TRBD2. The J segment lost 4 bases and the V segment lost 3 bases, leaving 11 bases of the junction unmatched. The CDR3 totals 16 residues. Germline V gene sequence: CDR1 DFQATT, CDR2 SNEGSKA (reference sequence). The CDR3 nucleotides are TGCAGTGCTAGCACCAGCGGGGGGCTGGGCCCAGATACGCAGTATTTT. As protein: CSASTSGGLGPDTQYF.

This clonotype turned up a few times. The rearrangement joins TRBV6-2 or TRBV6-3 to TRBJ1-2; possible D gene TRBD1, 5 bases. Germline V CDR1 and CDR2: MNHEY, SVGEGT. Trimming removed 7 bases at V and 3 bases at J, with 15 bases between. The CDR3 totals 14 residues. The CDR3 loop reads CASMTRGADYGYTF. CDR3 in DNA: TGTGCCAGCATGACACGGGGCGCAGACTATGGCTACACCTTC.

A few counts support this clonotype. The rearrangement joins TRBV5-1 to TRBJ1-6; 8 bases line up with TRBD1. Looked up from germline, CDR1 is SGHRS and CDR2 is YFSETQ. V was clipped by 4 bases and J by 11 bases; unmatched bases: 8. CDR3 size: 14 residues. CDR3 protein: CASSGGQGVTPLHF. The CDR3, as DNA: TGCGCCAGCAGCGGAGGACAGGGTGTGACACCCCTCCACTTT.

DNA of the CDR3: TGTGCCAGCAGCTTATTGACAGGAAATAGCAATCAGCCCCAGCATTTT. Amino acids: CASSLLTGNSNQPQHF. The chain has TRBV7-2 and TRBJ1-5, with a tentative D call TRBD1 (6 bases). The germline V gene encodes CDR1 SGHTA and CDR2 FQGNSA. V gave up 2 bases and J gave up 0 bases, with 11 bases separating them. The CDR3 extends over 16 amino acids.

This clonotype was counted between two and nine times. The chain joins TRBV7-2 to TRBJ2-3; D not certain. The V gene's germline CDR1 is SGHTA and CDR2 FQGNSA. This CDR3 contains 16 residues. Trimming stripped 8 bases from V and 0 bases from J, with 18 bases between. The CDR3 DNA reads as TGTGCCAGCGGTCTTCCCGCTGGAACTAGCACAGATACGCAGTATTTT. It translates to CASGLPAGTSTDTQYF. Complete variable domain (other parts from reference TRBV7-2 and TRBJ2-3): GAGVSQSPSNKVTEKGKDVELRCDPISGHTALYWYRQSLGQGLEFLIYFQGNSAPDKSGLPSDRFSAERTGGSVSTLTIQRTQQEDSAVYLCASGLPAGTSTDTQYFGPGTRLTVL.

The genes are TRBV7-9 and TRBJ2-1; 11 nucleotides agree with TRBD2. Germline values: CDR1 SEHNR, CDR2 FQNEAQ (reference sequence). CDR3 length: 13 residues. V shed 5 bases and J 9 bases; nucleotides not matched to a gene: 3. DNA for the CDR3: TGTGCCAGCAGCATAGGGACTAGCGGTGAGCAGTTCTTC. Residues: CASSIGTSGEQFF. Full variable domain (rest looked up from reference TRBV7-9 and TRBJ2-1): DTGVSQNPRHKITKRGQNVTFRCDPISEHNRLYWYRQTLGQGPEFLTYFQNEAQLEKSRLLSDRFSAERPKGSFSTLEIQRTEQGDSAMYLCASSIGTSGEQFFGPGTRLTVL.

The gene calls are TRBV5-1 and TRBJ2-1; maybe TRBD2 (6 bases). CDR3 size: 16 residues. The germline V and J ends were trimmed by 0 bases and 3 bases, with 13 bases remaining between them. Germline CDR1 SGHRS, CDR2 YFSETQ. CDR3 loop: CASSLAGGAGYNEQFF. The CDR3 DNA follows: TGCGCCAGCAGCTTGGCCGGCGGGGCCGGCTACAATGAGCAGTTCTTC.

This clonotype was observed at least ten times. This sequence joins TRBV12-3 or TRBV12-4 and TRBJ1-3; the D is unclear. Trimming took 8 bases from V and 0 from J, leaving 17 bases between them. The CDR3 loop spans 16 amino acids. CDR3 amino acids: CASDPRAQYSGNTIYF. The CDR3 DNA follows: TGTGCCAGCGACCCTAGGGCGCAGTACTCTGGAAACACCATATATTTT.

This clonotype was observed a handful of times. The gene calls are TRBV20-1 and TRBJ2-3; no definite D call. V was cut by 0 bases and J by 1 base, with 11 bases left in between. The CDR3 spans 15 residues. Germline V gives CDR1 DFQATT, CDR2 SNEGSKA (reference sequence). This CDR3 is CSARDLGLGTDTQYF. As DNA, the CDR3 is TGCAGTGCTAGAGATCTAGGATTGGGCACAGATACGCAGTATTTT.

This chain connects TRBV7-2 to TRBJ2-6; D not certain. The CDR3 length is 16 residues. Germline CDR1 and CDR2: SGHTA and FQGNSA. V lost 6 bases to trimming and J lost 0 bases, with 12 bases between them. As DNA, the CDR3 is TGTGCCAGCAGTCGGGCGGTGGTCTCTGGGGCCAACGTCCTGACTTTC. Its protein is CASSRAVVSGANVLTF.

This clonotype was seen a few times. This chain joins TRBV5-5 and TRBJ2-3, with TRBD2 as a possible D gene (7 bases). With 5 bases removed from V and 0 bases from J, the gap between germline ends came to 16 bases. CDR3 length: 16 amino acids. The V gene's germline CDR1 is SGHKS and CDR2 YYEKEE (reference sequence). CDR3: CASRKRAGASTDTQYF. The CDR3 nucleotides are TGTGCCAGCAGGAAGCGGGCGGGGGCTAGCACAGATACGCAGTATTTT.

CDR3 amino acids: CASSFFLGETDTQYF. For the CDR3, the DNA is TGTGCCAGCAGTTTTTTCTTGGGGGAAACAGATACGCAGTATTTT. The V and J genes are TRBV12-3 or TRBV12-4 and TRBJ2-3; D is perhaps TRBD1 or TRBD2 (5 bases each). The CDR3 is 15 amino acids. With 3 bases removed from V and 3 bases from J, the gap between germline ends came to 13 bases.

This chain links TRBV6-2 or TRBV6-3 with TRBJ1-5; D uncertain. CDR1 MNHEY and CDR2 SVGEGT come from the germline V gene. CDR3 length: 14 residues. V was cut by 4 bases and J by 0 bases, with 7 bases left in between. CDR3 in DNA: TGTGCCAGCAGTTTCATCAATAGCAATCAGCCCCAGCATTTT. Encoded protein: CASSFINSNQPQHF.

This chain connects TRBV5-4 to TRBJ2-7; no reliable D call. V lost 5 bases and J 4 bases, leaving 13 bases between the germline ends. This CDR3 is built from 13 residues. Germline V gives CDR1 SGHNT, CDR2 YYREEE (reference sequence). Here the CDR3 DNA reads TGTGCCAGCAGTCTCCGGGCCAAATACGAGCAGTACTTC. Translated, it gives CASSLRAKYEQYF.

This clonotype came up once. This may come from a read error, since a much larger clone is one base off. This rearrangement joins TRBV15 to TRBJ1-5; D is unresolved. The ends were cut back, 1 base at V and 7 bases at J, with 14 bases in the middle. Germline values: CDR1 LNHNV, CDR2 YYDKDF (reference sequence). The CDR3 sequence is 15 residues long. CDR3 residues: CATSRVKSLEQPQHF. In nucleotides, the CDR3 is TGTGCCACCAGCAGAGTTAAATCGCTCGAACAGCCCCAGCATTTT. The whole variable domain, remainder taken from reference TRBV15 and TRBJ1-5, is DAMVIQNPRYQVTQFGKPVTLSCSQTLNHNVMYWYQQKSSQAPKLLFHYYDKDFNNEADTPDNFQSRRPNTSFCFLDIRSPGLGDTAMYLCATSRVKSLEQPQHFGDGTRLSIL.

In DNA form, the CDR3 reads TGCGCCAGCAGCCCACCACCGGCGGGGAATGAAAAACTGTTTTTT. Translation gives CASSPPPAGNEKLFF. V gene TRBV4-1 combines with J gene TRBJ1-4; D not certain. The CDR3 runs to 15 residues. Germline values: CDR1 MGHRA, CDR2 YSYEKL. V was clipped by 4 bases and J by 5 bases, with 14 bases between them.

The sample holds a few counts of this clonotype. This rearrangement joins TRBV29-1 to TRBJ1-3; D remains ambiguous. The CDR3 runs 12 residues. Between the trimmed V and J ends, which lost 4 bases and 4 bases, there was a span of 8 bases. Germline CDR1 is SQVTM and CDR2 is ANQGSEA. DNA of the CDR3: TGCAGCGTTGGAGTGGACGGAAACACCATATATTTT. Translating gives CSVGVDGNTIYF.

This clonotype came up a few times. This chain joins TRBV9 and TRBJ2-7; D ambiguous. V dropped 4 bases and J dropped 0 bases, with 20 bases sitting between them. This CDR3 spans 17 amino acids. Germline V gives CDR1 SGDLS, CDR2 YYNGEE. CDR3 protein: CASSISVAGEVSYEQYF. In nucleotides, the CDR3 is TGTGCCAGCAGCATATCGGTGGCAGGCGAAGTCTCCTACGAGCAGTACTTC.

This clonotype came up a few times. The chain combines TRBV12-3 or TRBV12-4 with TRBJ2-2; 7 bases match TRBD1. The CDR3 is made up of 15 amino acids. The junction had 11 bases not matched to a gene; V was cut back by 8 bases and J by 5 bases. CDR3 sequence: CASPRDREFTGELFF. The CDR3 DNA reads as TGTGCCAGCCCAAGAGACAGGGAGTTTACCGGGGAGCTGTTTTTT.

The chain links TRBV10-2 to TRBJ2-7, with D perhaps TRBD1 or TRBD2 (5 bases each). This CDR3 is built from 15 residues. CDR1 WSHSY and CDR2 SAAADI come from the germline V gene. Trimming took 4 bases from V and 5 from J, leaving 18 bases between them. The CDR3 DNA follows: TGCGCCAGCAGTGGGGCCTCGGGGCTGAGGAACGAGCAGTACTTC. Encoded protein: CASSGASGLRNEQYF.

The chain has TRBV24-1 and TRBJ2-3, with 8 nucleotides matching TRBD1. Germline V CDR1 and CDR2: KGHDR, SFDVKD. The CDR3 has 15 amino acids. Trimming at V came to 7 bases and at J to 9 bases, leaving 14 bases not matched to a gene. The CDR3 reads CATRSGTGQPKTQYF. The CDR3 DNA reads TGTGCCACCAGATCCGGGACAGGCCAACCAAAAACGCAGTATTTT.